The source of this T cell receptor (beta chain) is a study of CD8 T cells in ankylosing spondylitis. Study-wide results and caveats: Ankylosing spondylitis blood seemed to carry a telltale TCR beta motif made of eight highly homologous variants. The disease-linked clones had a CD8+ phenotype and low blood frequencies.

TCRdb re-analysed the 5' RACE reads in MiXCR, keeping a single row per CDR3 protein. The sample carries under 550,000 distinct CDR3 sequences, roughly a quarter recorded once. This clonotype was seen only a few times. Its antigen is not known. Input material: blood, either unsorted or a sorted T cell fraction (not recorded which). The TCR originated in a male donor with ankylosing spondylitis.

CDR3 amino acids: CASSWAGAQETQYF. The CDR3 DNA is TGCGCCAGCAGCTGGGCGGGGGCCCAAGAGACCCAGTACTTC. This chain uses TRBV5-1 with TRBJ2-5; perhaps TRBD2 as D (7 bases). Trimming left V 3 bases short and J 1 base short, with 10 bases between. Germline lookup yields CDR1 SGHRS and CDR2 YFSETQ. The CDR3 runs 14 residues.